This TCR beta chain was sequenced for a study of blood T cells in healthy people across ages. Findings of the study overall: The study found more naive CD4+ cells and higher diversity in long-lived than aged donors. Naive T cell percentage by flow cytometry tracked strongly with beta diversity.

For the second PCR, which ran for about 6 to 11 cycles, a sample-barcoded 5' primer and a J-beta primer mix were used. A 12-random-nucleotide template-switch adaptor tagged each cDNA molecule. TCRdb used MiXCR to reprocess the 5' RACE reads, holding one entry per CDR3 protein. The sample has 780,000 or so distinct CDR3 sequences, 53% seen once; the top ten hold approximately 40%. This clonotype appeared many times. Its target is unknown. The source is a man older than 75 in good health. Sequenced material: blood.

The CDR3 region has the DNA TGCGCCAGCAGTGAGGCGGGAGTTGAGACCCAGTACTTC. Its protein product is CASSEAGVETQYF. The chain uses TRBV10-1 and TRBJ2-5; 7 positions match TRBD2. The CDR3 covers 13 residues. The J segment lost 5 bases and the V segment lost 2 bases, leaving 2 bases of the junction unmatched. The V gene's germline CDR1 is WNHNN and CDR2 SYGVQD (reference sequence).